The TCR beta chain under discussion was sequenced for a study of cytomegalovirus exposure and HLA in healthy donors. A note on this clone: No antigen is known for it.

The CDR3 covers 14 residues. Per germline, CDR1 LNHDA and CDR2 SQIVND (reference sequence). Deletions cut 1 base from V and 5 bases from J, with 11 bases between. PCR primers comprised 60 Vbeta and 13 Jbeta primers. The assay was immunoSEQ multiplex PCR, and TCRdb's table has in-frame clones only and misses some. The sample records tens of thousands of clones, more than 70% being singletons. Whole-study findings and limits: Per a prior analysis, the majority of TCR beta V segments were productive roughly 87% or roughly 30% of the time. The authors enumerated around 150 TCR beta chains as linked to cytomegalovirus.

Source material: PBMCs. V gene TRBV19 combines with J gene TRBJ1-2; perhaps TRBD1 as D (5 bases). The receptor comes from a male donor in good health and CMV-seronegative. Here the CDR3 reads CASSIVRDSYGYTF. CDR3 nucleotide sequence: TGTGCCAGTAGTATAGTCCGGGACTCGTATGGCTACACCTTC. Full variable domain (missing parts from reference TRBV19 and TRBJ1-2): DGGITQSPKYLFRKEGQNVTLSCEQNLNHDAMYWYRQDPGQGLRLIYYSQIVNDFQKGDIAEGYSVSREKKESFPLTVTSAQKNPTAFYLCASSIVRDSYGYTFGSGTRLTVV.